These T cell receptor beta chains were read from a single sample in a study of control samples from healthy donors and cancer patients. The assay was immunoSEQ multiplex PCR, and TCRdb's table has in-frame clones only and misses some. The sample has around 170,000 clones, 90% to 95% seen once. Sequenced material: blood. The source of these receptors is a woman aged 25 to 45 in good health. Each CDR3 is given with its conserved first and last residue. The D gene is left open where the match is weak. Expanded clones are given a class, and other clones once, few, many or no size at all.

D: TRBD2
size: -
J: TRBJ2-5
V: TRBV4-1
DNA: TGCGCCAGCAGCCTTGCGGGGACTAGCGTCCAAGAGACCCAGTACTTC
CDR3: CASSLAGTSVQETQYF

D: -
size: -
J: TRBJ1-5
V: TRBV7-9
DNA: TGTGCCAGCAGTTCCCGGGATAGCAATCAGCCCCAGCATTTT
CDR3: CASSSRDSNQPQHF

D: -
size: -
J: TRBJ1-1
V: TRBV7-9
DNA: TGTGCCAGCAACTATCCCGGCGATCCCCCGAAAACTGAAGCTTTCTTT
CDR3: CASNYPGDPPKTEAFF

D: TRBD1
size: once
J: TRBJ1-2
V: TRBV6-4
DNA: TGTGCCAGCAGTACCCGGGACAGGGAATATGGCTACACCTTC
CDR3: CASSTRDREYGYTF

D: -
size: -
J: TRBJ2-7
V: TRBV7-6
DNA: TGTGCCAGCAGCTTAGCGCAGGGTTACGAGCAGTACTTC
CDR3: CASSLAQGYEQYF

D: -
size: -
J: TRBJ2-2
V: TRBV7-9
DNA: TGTGCCAGCAGCTTATTAGGGGGGGTCCCGAACACCGGGGAGCTGTTTTTT
CDR3: CASSLLGGVPNTGELFF

D: TRBD1
size: -
J: TRBJ1-5
V: TRBV28
DNA: TGTGCCAGCAGTTCGTACAGGGGAGGCGGTCAGCCCCAGCATTTT
CDR3: CASSSYRGGGQPQHF

D: TRBD2
size: -
J: TRBJ2-1
V: TRBV5-1
DNA: TGCGCCAGCAGCTTGATGGCGGGAGGGCCCGGTGAGCAGTTCTTC
CDR3: CASSLMAGGPGEQFF

D: -
size: -
J: TRBJ2-7
V: TRBV28
DNA: TGTGCCAGCAGTGTTGAGAACACCTCCTACGAGCAGTACTTC
CDR3: CASSVENTSYEQYF

D: -
size: -
J: TRBJ1-1
V: TRBV9
DNA: TGTGCCAGCAGCGCCTACGGGGGGGCGGACACTGAAGCTTTCTTT
CDR3: CASSAYGGADTEAFF

D: TRBD1
size: -
J: TRBJ2-2
V: TRBV5-6
DNA: TGTGCCAGCAGCCCCCTTGACAGGGCGGACACCGGGGAGCTGTTTTTT
CDR3: CASSPLDRADTGELFF

D: -
size: -
J: TRBJ2-2
V: TRBV6-5
DNA: TGTGCCAGCAGGTTGGGCACCGGGGAGCTGTTTTTT
CDR3: CASRLGTGELFF

D: TRBD1
size: -
J: TRBJ1-2
V: TRBV19
DNA: TGTGCCAGTAGTGCCGCCCCAGGACAGGCCTCAAACTATGGCTACACCTTC
CDR3: CASSAAPGQASNYGYTF

D: -
size: few
J: TRBJ1-2
V: TRBV30
DNA: TGTGCCTGGAGTGATGGAGGTGGCTACACCTTC
CDR3: CAWSDGGGYTF

D: -
size: -
J: TRBJ1-2
V: TRBV3-1/TRBV3-2
DNA: TGTGCCAGCAGTCGTTCGGGTGGGACCGTCAACTATGGCTACACCTTC
CDR3: CASSRSGGTVNYGYTF

D: -
size: -
J: TRBJ2-7
V: TRBV6-6
DNA: TGTGCCAGCAGTTACTATCGATATGACGAGCAGTACTTC
CDR3: CASSYYRYDEQYF

D: TRBD1
size: -
J: TRBJ2-2
V: TRBV7-3
DNA: TGTGCCAGCAGCCCCTCCCGGACAGGCGACACCGGGGAGCTGTTTTTT
CDR3: CASSPSRTGDTGELFF

D: -
size: -
J: TRBJ2-3
V: TRBV5-1
DNA: TGCGCCAGCAGCTTCGGGGCCTCCACAGATACGCAGTATTTT
CDR3: CASSFGASTDTQYF

D: TRBD2
size: once
J: TRBJ2-3
V: TRBV7-2
DNA: TGTGCCAGCAGCCTACTAGCGGGACTAACAGATACGCAGTATTTT
CDR3: CASSLLAGLTDTQYF

D: -
size: -
J: TRBJ1-5
V: TRBV19
DNA: TGTGCCAGTAGTCTTGGAGGGGCAAGCAATCAGCCCCAGCATTTT
CDR3: CASSLGGASNQPQHF

D: TRBD1
size: -
J: TRBJ2-6
V: TRBV9
DNA: TGTGCCAGCAGCGCATTAGACAGGGCTGGGGCCAACGTCCTGACTTTC
CDR3: CASSALDRAGANVLTF

D: -
size: -
J: TRBJ1-1
V: TRBV27
DNA: TGTGCCAGCAGATGGACGGCTCGGAACACTGAAGCTTTCTTT
CDR3: CASRWTARNTEAFF

D: TRBD1
size: -
J: TRBJ2-3
V: TRBV18
DNA: TGTGCCAGCTCACGCGGACAGGCGCAGACAGATACGCAGTATTTT
CDR3: CASSRGQAQTDTQYF

D: -
size: -
J: TRBJ1-4
V: TRBV24-1
DNA: TGTGCCACCAGTGATCCGAGGACCAGCCGGGGTGAAAAACTGTTTTTT
CDR3: CATSDPRTSRGEKLFF

D: TRBD1
size: -
J: TRBJ2-7
V: TRBV2
DNA: TGTGCCAGCGAGCTCGTAAGGGACAGGCCCTACGAGCAGTACTTC
CDR3: CASELVRDRPYEQYF

D: TRBD2
size: -
J: TRBJ2-3
V: TRBV7-9
DNA: TGTGCCAGCAGCCGGACTAGCGGGAGATCATCAGATACGCAGTATTTT
CDR3: CASSRTSGRSSDTQYF

D: TRBD2
size: -
J: TRBJ2-1
V: TRBV7-2
DNA: TGTGCCAGCAGCCCGCCGGGACTAGCGGGAGGAGGTGAGCAGTTCTTC
CDR3: CASSPPGLAGGGEQFF

D: TRBD2
size: -
J: TRBJ2-5
V: TRBV19
DNA: TGTGCCAGTAGTCGGACTAGCGGGGACCAAGAGACCCAGTACTTC
CDR3: CASSRTSGDQETQYF

D: -
size: -
J: TRBJ2-5
V: TRBV28
DNA: TGTGCCAGCAGTCTCCTAGGAGGGGGCGAGGAGACCCAGTACTTC
CDR3: CASSLLGGGEETQYF

D: -
size: -
J: TRBJ2-1
V: TRBV6-2/TRBV6-3
DNA: TGTGCCAGCAGTTATCGGGATGAGCAGTTCTTC
CDR3: CASSYRDEQFF

D: -
size: -
J: TRBJ1-5
V: TRBV21-1
DNA: TGTGCCAGCACCCAGGGGGATAGCAATCAGCCCCAGCATTTT
CDR3: CASTQGDSNQPQHF

D: -
size: -
J: TRBJ2-2
V: TRBV28
DNA: TGTGCCAGCGGTCCGAGGATCTGGGTCGGGGAGCTGTTTTTT
CDR3: CASGPRIWVGELFF

D: -
size: few
J: TRBJ1-6
V: TRBV11-1
DNA: TGTGCCAGCAGCCGTATTTCAAGGGCACCCCTCCACTTT
CDR3: CASSRISRAPLHF

D: -
size: -
J: TRBJ1-1
V: TRBV18
DNA: TGTGCCAGCTCACCAAGGGCAGGTGAAGCTTTCTTT
CDR3: CASSPRAGEAFF

D: -
size: -
J: TRBJ2-5
V: TRBV6-5
DNA: TGTGCCAGCGGGGGGGGCTTGGAGACCCAGTACTTC
CDR3: CASGGGLETQYF

D: -
size: -
J: TRBJ2-2
V: TRBV4-2
DNA: TGTGCCAGCAGCCAAGTGTCACTAGGAATCGACACCGGGGAGCTGTTTTTT
CDR3: CASSQVSLGIDTGELFF

D: -
size: -
J: TRBJ2-1
V: TRBV28
DNA: TGTGCCAGCAGTCAAGGACCTGGCCGGGGAAAGCAGTTCTTC
CDR3: CASSQGPGRGKQFF

D: TRBD1
size: -
J: TRBJ2-6
V: TRBV18
DNA: TGTGCCAGCTCACCCCTGGGACAGGGCCCCGGGGCCAACGTCCTGACTTTC
CDR3: CASSPLGQGPGANVLTF

D: TRBD2
size: -
J: TRBJ2-1
V: TRBV4-1
DNA: TGCGCCAGCAGCCAAGGGGGCAGCGGGAGAAGGTACAATGAGCAGTTCTTC
CDR3: CASSQGGSGRRYNEQFF

D: -
size: -
J: TRBJ1-1
V: TRBV13
DNA: TGTGCCAGCAGCGCAGTGTCGAGTCTGAACACTGAAGCTTTCTTT
CDR3: CASSAVSSLNTEAFF

D: -
size: -
J: TRBJ1-5
V: TRBV7-9
DNA: TGTGCCAGCAGCCTGTCGTCTCAGCCCCAGCATTTT
CDR3: CASSLSSQPQHF

D: TRBD1
size: -
J: TRBJ2-4
V: TRBV24-1
DNA: TGTGCCACCAGTGACTCGGGACAGGGGGTGGACATTCAGTACTTC
CDR3: CATSDSGQGVDIQYF

D: -
size: once
J: TRBJ2-3
V: TRBV5-1
DNA: TGCGCCAGCAGCGCGGGCCCCGAAGATACGCAGTATTTT
CDR3: CASSAGPEDTQYF

D: -
size: once
J: TRBJ1-5
V: TRBV11-1
DNA: TGTGCCAGCAGCTTTACGGTAGATCAGCCCCAGCATTTT
CDR3: CASSFTVDQPQHF

D: -
size: -
J: TRBJ1-2
V: TRBV19
DNA: TGTGCCAGTAGCCGGGTTTATGGGGGGCGCACCGCTGGCTACACCTTC
CDR3: CASSRVYGGRTAGYTF

D: -
size: -
J: TRBJ2-3
V: TRBV5-1
DNA: TGCGCCAGCAGCCTCGTTAGCACAGATACGCAGTATTTT
CDR3: CASSLVSTDTQYF

D: TRBD1
size: -
J: TRBJ1-5
V: TRBV2
DNA: TGTGCCAGCAGTCAGGGGGATCAGCCCCAGCATTTT
CDR3: CASSQGDQPQHF